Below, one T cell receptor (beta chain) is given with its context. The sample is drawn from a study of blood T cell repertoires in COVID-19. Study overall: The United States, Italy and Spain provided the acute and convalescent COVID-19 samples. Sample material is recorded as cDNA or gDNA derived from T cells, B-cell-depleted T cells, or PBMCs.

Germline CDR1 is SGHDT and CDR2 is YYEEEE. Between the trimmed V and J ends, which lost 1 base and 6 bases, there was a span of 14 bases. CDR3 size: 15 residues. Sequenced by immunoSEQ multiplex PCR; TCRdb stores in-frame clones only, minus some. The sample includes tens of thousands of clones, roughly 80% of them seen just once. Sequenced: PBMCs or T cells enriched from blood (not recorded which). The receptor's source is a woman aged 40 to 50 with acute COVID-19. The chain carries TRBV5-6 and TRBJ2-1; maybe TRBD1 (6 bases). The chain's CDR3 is CASSLPGGLSNEQFF. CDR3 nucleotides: TGTGCCAGCAGCTTGCCTGGGGGCTTAAGCAATGAGCAGTTCTTC. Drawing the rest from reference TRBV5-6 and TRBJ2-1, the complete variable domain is DAGVTQSPTHLIKTRGQQVTLRCSPKSGHDTVSWYQQALGQGPQFIFQYYEEEERQRGNFPDRFSGHQFPNYSSELNVNALLLGDSALYLCASSLPGGLSNEQFFGPGTRLTVL.